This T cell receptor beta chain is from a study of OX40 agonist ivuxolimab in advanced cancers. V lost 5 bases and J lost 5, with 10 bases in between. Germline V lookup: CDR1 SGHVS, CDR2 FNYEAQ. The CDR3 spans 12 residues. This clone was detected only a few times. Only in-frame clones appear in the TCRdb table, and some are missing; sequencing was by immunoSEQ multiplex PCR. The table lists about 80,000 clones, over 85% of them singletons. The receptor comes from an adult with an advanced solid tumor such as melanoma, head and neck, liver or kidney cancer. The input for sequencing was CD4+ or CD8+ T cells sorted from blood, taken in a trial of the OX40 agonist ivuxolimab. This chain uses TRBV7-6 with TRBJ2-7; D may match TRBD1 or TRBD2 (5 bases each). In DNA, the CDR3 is TGTGCCAGCAGCCGCCTGGGGGACGAGCAGTACTTC. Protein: CASSRLGDEQYF.